This is a list of T cell receptor beta chains from one sample in a study of cytomegalovirus exposure and HLA in healthy donors. Using immunoSEQ multiplex PCR, the repertoire was profiled, and TCRdb retains in-frame clones only, with some absent. The sample gives about 130,000 clones, roughly 79% of which show up once; around 0.67% is in the top ten. Sequencing was done on a sample of PBMCs. Receptors originate from a man aged 18 to 35 in good health and CMV-seronegative. Both conserved end residues are part of each CDR3. The D gene is left open where the match is weak. The size entry is marked missing in some rows and otherwise reads once, few, many or a size class.

TRBD1,once,TRBJ2-3,TRBV5-8,TGTGCCAGCAGCTCTGGACAGGGAACAGATACGCAGTATTTT,CASSSGQGTDTQYF
-,-,TRBJ2-6,TRBV6-1,TGTGCCAGCAGTGGCCAGGTGGCCTCTGGGGCCAACGTCCTGACTTTC,CASSGQVASGANVLTF
TRBD2,-,TRBJ2-3,TRBV4-2,TGTGCCAGCAGCCATGGGGAAAATAGCGGGGGCCCAACCCCTAGCACAGATACGCAGTATTTT,CASSHGENSGGPTPSTDTQYF
TRBD1,-,TRBJ2-1,TRBV10-3,TGTGCCATCGGGGGACAGGGGGCGATGGCTGAGCAGTTCTTC,CAIGGQGAMAEQFF
-,many,TRBJ1-1,TRBV2,TGTGCCAGCAGACAGCTGAACACTGAAGCTTTCTTT,CASRQLNTEAFF
-,-,TRBJ1-2,TRBV28,TGTGCCAGCCGAAGGGGAGGGGGCTATGGCTACACCTTC,CASRRGGGYGYTF
-,few,TRBJ2-5,TRBV18,TGTGCCAGCTCACCATCCCTACAAGAGACCCAGTACTTC,CASSPSLQETQYF
-,-,TRBJ1-4,TRBV19,TGTGCCAGTAGTATTGAGAGCGGACGTGGCGTACTGTTTTTT,CASSIESGRGVLFF
-,-,TRBJ1-5,TRBV6-5,TGTGCCAGCAGACCACGACCGACAGCCGAGCCCCAGCATTTT,CASRPRPTAEPQHF
TRBD1,few,TRBJ2-7,TRBV11-3,TGTGCCAGCAGCCGGGACAGAAACTACGAGCAGTACTTC,CASSRDRNYEQYF
-,-,TRBJ1-4,TRBV6-1,TGTGCCAGCAGTGAAGCGCTCGGTTATAATGAAAAACTGTTTTTT,CASSEALGYNEKLFF
-,-,TRBJ1-5,TRBV11-2,TGTGCCAGCAGCTTAGACGTCGCGGGAGGTCAGCCCCAGCATTTT,CASSLDVAGGQPQHF
TRBD2,-,TRBJ2-5,TRBV13,TGTGCCAGCAGCTCCCCGGGACTAAAAGAGACCCAGTACTTC,CASSSPGLKETQYF
TRBD2,-,TRBJ2-7,TRBV9,TGTGCCAGCAGCGTAGGTCTAGCGGGGGGCCTTAGATCCTACGAGCAGTACTTC,CASSVGLAGGLRSYEQYF
TRBD1,-,TRBJ1-2,TRBV6-5,TGTGCCAGCAGTCAACAGGGGATTTTTGGGTATGGCTACACCTTC,CASSQQGIFGYGYTF
-,-,TRBJ2-7,TRBV5-6,TGTGCCAGCAGCCTCCAGATGGGACAGCGGGTGTACGAGCAGTACTTC,CASSLQMGQRVYEQYF
TRBD2,-,TRBJ2-3,TRBV10-3,TGTGCCATCGGTAGCGGGGGACGGGGTTCTAGCACAGATACGCAGTATTTT,CAIGSGGRGSSTDTQYF
TRBD1,-,TRBJ1-1,TRBV7-3,TGTGCCAGCAGCTCGGGGTGGGGACAGGGGAACACTGAAGCTTTCTTT,CASSSGWGQGNTEAFF
TRBD2,-,TRBJ2-7,TRBV7-9,TGTGCCAGCAGCCGCTCGGGGGGTAGGAGCTCCTACGAGCAGTACTTC,CASSRSGGRSSYEQYF
-,-,TRBJ1-2,TRBV6-1,TGTGCCAGCAGTGAGAGGGGGGGGCGGTATGGCTACACCTTC,CASSERGGRYGYTF
TRBD1,-,TRBJ1-5,TRBV11-2,TGTGCCAGCAGCCCCGGGACAGGGGGCAGGCAGCCCCAGCATTTT,CASSPGTGGRQPQHF
TRBD1,-,TRBJ1-6,TRBV4-1,TGCGCCAGCAAGGACAGGGAATCACCCCTCCACTTT,CASKDRESPLHF
TRBD1,-,TRBJ1-1,TRBV9,TGTGCCAGCAGGCCTGACAGGGGGCAAGGCACTGAAGCTTTCTTT,CASRPDRGQGTEAFF
-,few,TRBJ1-1,TRBV4-3,TGCGCCAGCAGCCAAGTCGCGGGTACTGAAGCTTTCTTT,CASSQVAGTEAFF
-,-,TRBJ1-2,TRBV7-2,TGTGCCAGCAGCACCACGACAAAGAACTATGGCTACACCTTC,CASSTTTKNYGYTF
TRBD1,-,TRBJ2-7,TRBV10-3,TGTGCCACCTCCGGAGACAGGGATTCCTACGAGCAGTACTTC,CATSGDRDSYEQYF
-,-,TRBJ2-5,TRBV7-3,TGTGCCAGCAGCCCGTCGCTAGCGTCCGGGGAGACCCAGTACTTC,CASSPSLASGETQYF
TRBD1,-,TRBJ1-4,TRBV29-1,TGCAGCGTTAACAGGGGTGATGAAAAACTGTTTTTT,CSVNRGDEKLFF
-,-,TRBJ1-1,TRBV27,TGTGCCAGCAGTTTAGGAGCTCTTTACATGAACACTGAAGCTTTCTTT,CASSLGALYMNTEAFF
-,-,TRBJ2-7,TRBV2,TGTGCCAGGGCAAGGGGAAGCTCCTACGAGCAGTACTTC,CARARGSSYEQYF
-,-,TRBJ2-7,TRBV19,TGTGCCAGTAGTATCTCACAGATTTACGAGCAGTACTTC,CASSISQIYEQYF
TRBD1,-,TRBJ1-2,TRBV10-3,TGTGCCATCAATCGAGGGGGGACAGGATCTCCGTATGGCTACACCTTC,CAINRGGTGSPYGYTF
TRBD1,-,TRBJ1-5,TRBV5-4,TGTGCCAGCAGCTTGAAGGGGGCGAAGCAGCCCCAGCATTTT,CASSLKGAKQPQHF
TRBD1,-,TRBJ1-1,TRBV11-2,TGTGCCAGCAGCGTGCGACAGGGAGCGAACACTGAAGCTTTCTTT,CASSVRQGANTEAFF
-,-,TRBJ1-6,TRBV6-1,TGTGCCAGCATATCACCACAGGGCCTCCATTCACCCCTCCACTTT,CASISPQGLHSPLHF
-,-,TRBJ1-5,TRBV5-8,TGTGCCAGCAGCCCCGGGTGGCCCCAGCATTTT,CASSPGWPQHF
-,-,TRBJ1-2,TRBV28,TGTGCCAGCAGTTTATTAGACGGAGCATACACCTTC,CASSLLDGAYTF
TRBD1,-,TRBJ2-1,TRBV11-2,TGTGCCAGCGGCGAGGGGGCCTCCTACAATGAGCAGTTCTTC,CASGEGASYNEQFF
-,-,TRBJ1-4,TRBV29-1,TGCAGCGTTCAAACCGGGACGGGGGGAAAACTGTTTTTT,CSVQTGTGGKLFF
-,-,TRBJ2-4,TRBV19,TGTGCCAGTAGTAAGACTAGTCAAAACATTCAGTACTTC,CASSKTSQNIQYF
TRBD2,-,TRBJ2-1,TRBV5-1,TGCGCCAGCAGCGATGAGATACAGGCTAGCGGGGGGGCCAGAGAGCAGTTCTTC,CASSDEIQASGGAREQFF
-,-,TRBJ1-2,TRBV9,TGTGCCAGCAGCGTAACCGTGCCCGGGGATGCCTATGGCTACACCTTC,CASSVTVPGDAYGYTF
-,-,TRBJ2-7,TRBV2,TGTGCCAGCAGTGAACCCACATACGAGCAGTACTTC,CASSEPTYEQYF
-,-,TRBJ1-1,TRBV30,TGTGCCTGGAGTCCGGAGCAGGGCGGCACTGAAGCTTTCTTT,CAWSPEQGGTEAFF
-,-,TRBJ2-7,TRBV18,TGTGCCAGCTCACCACCGACCCTAGGCACCTACGAGCAGTACTTC,CASSPPTLGTYEQYF
-,-,TRBJ1-6,TRBV7-6,TGTGCCAGCAGCTTAAGGCAGGGTAAATCAAGTAATTCACCCCTCCACTTT,CASSLRQGKSSNSPLHF
-,-,TRBJ2-7,TRBV4-2,TGTGCCAGCAGCCCCGGTCAGCGGGCTTCCTACGAGCAGTACTTC,CASSPGQRASYEQYF
-,-,TRBJ1-2,TRBV7-6,TGTGCCAGCAGCTTAGACCTCAGAGGTGGGGCCTATGGCTACACCTTC,CASSLDLRGGAYGYTF